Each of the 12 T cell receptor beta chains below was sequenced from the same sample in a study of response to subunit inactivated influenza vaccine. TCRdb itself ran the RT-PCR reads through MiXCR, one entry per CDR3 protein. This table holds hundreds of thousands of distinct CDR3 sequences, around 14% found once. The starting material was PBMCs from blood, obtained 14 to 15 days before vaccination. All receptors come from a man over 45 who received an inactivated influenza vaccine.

The CDR3 DNA sequence: TGTGCCAGCTCTAAGGACAGGGGAGGAAGGAACGAGCAGTACTTC. This codes for CASSKDRGGRNEQYF. V usage is TRBV18 and J usage is TRBJ2-7; 9 bases are shared with TRBD1. After removal of 6 bases from V and 5 bases from J, the junction contained 11 bases not matched to a gene. CDR1 is KGHSH and CDR2 is LQKENI in the germline V gene. CDR3 length: 15 residues.

CDR3 protein: CASSRTGQYGYTF. For the CDR3, the DNA is TGTGCCAGCAGTCGGACAGGCCAGTATGGCTACACCTTC. This chain uses TRBV12-3 or TRBV12-4 with TRBJ1-2; 7 nucleotides align to TRBD1. Trimming took 5 bases from V and 5 from J; bases not matched to a gene: 5. The CDR3 covers 13 residues.

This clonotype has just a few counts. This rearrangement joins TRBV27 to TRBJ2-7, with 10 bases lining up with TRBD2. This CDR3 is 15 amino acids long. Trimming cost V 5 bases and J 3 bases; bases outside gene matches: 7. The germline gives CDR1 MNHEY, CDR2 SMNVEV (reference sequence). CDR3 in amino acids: CASSQSLAGVYEQYF. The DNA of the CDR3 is TGTGCCAGCAGTCAAAGCCTAGCGGGAGTCTACGAGCAGTACTTC.

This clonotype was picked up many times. CDR3 sequence reads: CASSSGQTNTEAFF. The CDR3 nucleotides read TGCGCCAGCAGCTCTGGACAGACGAACACTGAAGCTTTCTTT. J is TRBJ1-1 and V is TRBV5-1, with D perhaps TRBD1 (6 bases). Trimming removed 3 bases at V and 1 base at J, with 10 bases between. The CDR3 is 14 residues long. Germline V gives CDR1 SGHRS, CDR2 YFSETQ. Full variable domain (outside the CDR3, taken from reference TRBV5-1 and TRBJ1-1): KAGVTQTPRYLIKTRGQQVTLSCSPISGHRSVSWYQQTPGQGLQFLFEYFSETQRNKGNFPGRFSGRQFSNSRSEMNVSTLELGDSALYLCASSSGQTNTEAFFGQGTRLTVV.

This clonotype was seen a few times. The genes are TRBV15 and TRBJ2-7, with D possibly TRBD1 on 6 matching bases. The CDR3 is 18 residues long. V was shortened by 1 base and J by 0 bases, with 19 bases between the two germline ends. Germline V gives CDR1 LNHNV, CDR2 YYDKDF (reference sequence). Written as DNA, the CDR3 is TGTGCCACCAGCAGAGCCCCAACAATACGACAGGTCTCCTACGAGCAGTACTTC. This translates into CATSRAPTIRQVSYEQYF.

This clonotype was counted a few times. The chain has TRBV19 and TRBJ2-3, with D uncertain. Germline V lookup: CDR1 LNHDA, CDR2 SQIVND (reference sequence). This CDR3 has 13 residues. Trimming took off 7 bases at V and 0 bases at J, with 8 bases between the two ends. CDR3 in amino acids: CASKLGSTDTQYF. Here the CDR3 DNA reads TGTGCCAGTAAGTTGGGCAGCACAGATACGCAGTATTTT.

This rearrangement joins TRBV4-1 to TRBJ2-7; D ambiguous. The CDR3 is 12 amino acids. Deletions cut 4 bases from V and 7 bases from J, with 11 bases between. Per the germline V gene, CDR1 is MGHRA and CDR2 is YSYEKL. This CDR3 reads CASSLTTGEQYF. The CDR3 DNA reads TGCGCCAGCAGCCTCACGACTGGAGAGCAGTACTTC.

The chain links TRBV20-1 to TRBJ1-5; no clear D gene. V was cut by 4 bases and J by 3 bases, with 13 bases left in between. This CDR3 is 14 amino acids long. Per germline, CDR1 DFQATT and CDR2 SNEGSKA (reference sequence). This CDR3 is CSANPGILNQPQHF. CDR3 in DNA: TGCAGTGCTAACCCCGGGATCCTCAATCAGCCCCAGCATTTT.

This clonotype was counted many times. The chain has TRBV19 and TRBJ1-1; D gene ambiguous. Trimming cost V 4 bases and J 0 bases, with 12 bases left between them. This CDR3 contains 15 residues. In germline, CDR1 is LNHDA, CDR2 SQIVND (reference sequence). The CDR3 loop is CASSRVFPMNTEAFF. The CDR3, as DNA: TGTGCCAGTAGTAGGGTTTTCCCCATGAACACTGAAGCTTTCTTT. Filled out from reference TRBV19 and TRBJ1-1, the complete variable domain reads DGGITQSPKYLFRKEGQNVTLSCEQNLNHDAMYWYRQDPGQGLRLIYYSQIVNDFQKGDIAEGYSVSREKKESFPLTVTSAQKNPTAFYLCASSRVFPMNTEAFFGQGTRLTVV.

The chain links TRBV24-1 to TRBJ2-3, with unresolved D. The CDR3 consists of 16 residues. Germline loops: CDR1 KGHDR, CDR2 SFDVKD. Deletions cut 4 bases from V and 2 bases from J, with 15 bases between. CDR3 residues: CATSDPKNEITDTQYF. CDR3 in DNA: TGTGCCACCAGTGACCCTAAGAATGAGATCACAGATACGCAGTATTTT.

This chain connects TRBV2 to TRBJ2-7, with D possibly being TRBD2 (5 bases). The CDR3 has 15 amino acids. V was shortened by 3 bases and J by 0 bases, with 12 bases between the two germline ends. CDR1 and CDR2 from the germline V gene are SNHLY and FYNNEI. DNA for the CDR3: TGTGCCAGCAGTGATTTCGGGGAGAGCTCCTACGAGCAGTACTTC. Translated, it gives CASSDFGESSYEQYF.

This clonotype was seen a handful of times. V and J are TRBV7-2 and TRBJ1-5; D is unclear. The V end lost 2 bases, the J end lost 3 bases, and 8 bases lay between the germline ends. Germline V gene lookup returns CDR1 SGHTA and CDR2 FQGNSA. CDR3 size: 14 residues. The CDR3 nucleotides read TGTGCCAGCAGCTTATCAAGGCTCAATCAGCCCCAGCATTTT. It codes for CASSLSRLNQPQHF.